This T cell receptor beta chain originates from a study of OX40 agonist ivuxolimab in advanced cancers. Study context: A male proportion of 82.7% was recorded, with mean age approximately 60 years and range 23 to 79.

Trimming left V 4 bases short and J 3 bases short, with 3 bases between. The CDR3 extends over 11 amino acids. The germline gives CDR1 SGHAT, CDR2 FQNNGV. Patients with autoimmune history or systemic immunosuppression were excluded. Study-level points and caveats: Within 6 weeks, CD4+ and CD8+ blood T cells expanded clonally at 0.1 to 3.0 mg/kg.

Sequenced by immunoSEQ multiplex PCR; TCRdb stores in-frame clones only, minus some. The sample lists roughly 100,000 clones; 90% were seen once. As for this clone: Its cognate antigen is unknown.

The starting material was CD4+ or CD8+ T cells sorted from blood, obtained in a trial of the OX40 agonist ivuxolimab. J is TRBJ1-1 and V is TRBV11-2; D is unresolved. The source of this sequence is an adult with an advanced solid tumor such as melanoma, head and neck, liver or kidney cancer. Here the CDR3 DNA reads TGTGCCAGCAGCTCTTACACTGAAGCTTTCTTT. Amino acids: CASSSYTEAFF.